What follows are 13 T cell receptor beta chains derived from one specimen sequenced in a study of quantifying T cell responses using KT2 cells. Overall study: RNA was reverse transcribed with TCR alpha and beta constant-region primers.

Each cDNA got a UMI-containing oligo ligated at its 3' end. First-round PCR used about 4 cycles and beta primers RC1.1 and RC1.2 covering TRBC1 and TRBC2. TCRdb re-called the UMI-ligation and nested PCR reads through MiXCR, storing one row per CDR3 protein. The sample has some 48,000 distinct CDR3 sequences, roughly 10% seen once. Sequences were obtained from PBMCs spiked with cells of the T cell clone KT2. The source is a human donor.

This clonotype showed up just a few times. The rearrangement links TRBV5-1 to TRBJ2-1, with 7 bases that match TRBD2. The junction had 2 bases not matched to a gene; V was cut back by 2 bases and J by 3 bases. CDR3 length: 14 residues. Germline-derived CDR1 and CDR2 are SGHRS and YFSETQ. Written as DNA, the CDR3 is TGCGCCAGCAGCTTTGGGGACTACTACAATGAGCAGTTCTTC. Protein product: CASSFGDYYNEQFF.

This clonotype was picked up a small number of times. J is TRBJ1-1 and V is TRBV5-1, with 7 bases fitting TRBD1. V was pared by 0 bases and J by 2 bases, with 7 bases of the junction left unmatched. The CDR3 length is 16 residues. CDR1 is SGHRS and CDR2 is YFSETQ in the germline V gene. The CDR3 here is CASSLGDRISNTEAFF. CDR3 coding DNA: TGCGCCAGCAGCTTGGGGGACAGAATTTCTAACACTGAAGCTTTCTTT.

This clonotype has at least ten counts. This rearrangement joins TRBV4-3 to TRBJ2-5; D unclear. From germline, CDR1 is LGHNA and CDR2 YSLEER. This CDR3 contains 13 residues. Trimming stripped 4 bases from V and 1 base from J, with 7 bases between. The CDR3 loop is CASSRQRQETQYF. For the CDR3, the DNA is TGCGCCAGCAGCCGGCAGCGCCAAGAGACCCAGTACTTC.

At least ten counts were recorded for this clonotype. J is TRBJ2-7 and V is TRBV5-1; 7 bases are shared with TRBD2. Trimming took 0 bases from V and 3 from J; bases not matched to a gene: 6. The germline gives CDR1 SGHRS, CDR2 YFSETQ. CDR3 length: 15 amino acids. The CDR3 loop reads CASSLGGTTLYEQYF. The DNA for the CDR3 is TGCGCCAGCAGCTTGGGAGGGACTACCCTCTACGAGCAGTACTTC.

This clonotype was detected only a few times. This rearrangement joins TRBV2 to TRBJ1-1; a possible D gene is TRBD1 (5 bases). This CDR3 is built from 11 residues. Per the germline V gene, CDR1 is SNHLY and CDR2 is FYNNEI. V was shortened by 2 bases and J by 9 bases, with 7 bases between the two germline ends. CDR3 nucleotides: TGTGCCAGCAGTGAACAGGGCCAAGCTTTCTTT. Protein sequence: CASSEQGQAFF.

There are a few counts of this clonotype. CDR3 sequence reads: CASSYSQSGWRYEQYF. In DNA, the CDR3 is TGTGCCAGCAGTTACTCCCAGTCAGGGTGGCGGTACGAGCAGTACTTC. The rearrangement joins TRBV6-5 to TRBJ2-7, with D maybe TRBD1 (5 bases). V was pared by 0 bases and J by 4 bases, with 16 bases between. The CDR3 loop spans 16 amino acids. CDR1 and CDR2 from the germline V gene are MNHEY and SVGAGI.

The genes are TRBV23-1 and TRBJ1-5, with a possible D match to TRBD1 (6 bases). TRBV23-1 qualifies as an ORF whose function is uncertain. The CDR3 has 16 residues. The germline V and J ends were trimmed by 4 bases and 2 bases, with 15 bases remaining between them. The CDR3 coding sequence is TGCGCCAGCAGTCCGATGTCAGGACAGCGCAATCAGCCCCAGCATTTT. Its protein is CASSPMSGQRNQPQHF.

This clonotype was seen more than once but under ten times. The chain couples TRBV12-3 or TRBV12-4 to TRBJ2-3, with D unresolved. The CDR3 extends over 18 amino acids. Trimming removed 6 bases at V and 6 bases at J, with 28 bases between. The CDR3 is CASRTTLGLGASPDTQYF. The CDR3 DNA reads TGTGCCAGCAGGACAACCTTGGGGTTGGGCGCGAGTCCGGATACGCAGTATTTT.

The chain joins TRBV10-2 to TRBJ2-7; D may correspond to TRBD1 or TRBD2 (7 bases each). Germline V gene data show CDR1 as WSHSY and CDR2 as SAAADI. V was cut by 6 bases and J by 0 bases, with 12 bases left in between. This CDR3 comprises 14 residues. The CDR3 DNA follows: TGCGCCAGCAGCAGGGGGGGGAGCTCCTACGAGCAGTACTTC. Translation: CASSRGGSSYEQYF.

In this sample, this clonotype turned up a few times. The chain joins TRBV12-3 or TRBV12-4 to TRBJ2-1; D uncertain. CDR3 size: 12 residues. V was cut by 2 bases and J by 10 bases, with 9 bases left in between. The DNA for the CDR3 is TGTGCCAGCAGTTTATCCCGGGTGGAGCAGTTCTTC. Amino acid sequence: CASSLSRVEQFF.

This chain links TRBV5-6 with TRBJ2-7; D uncertain. V was cut by 3 bases and J by 3 bases, with 7 bases left in between. Germline CDR1 is SGHDT and CDR2 is YYEEEE. The length of the CDR3 is 12 residues. The CDR3 DNA sequence: TGTGCCAGCAGCTCCCGGTTCTACGAGCAGTACTTC. Encoded protein: CASSSRFYEQYF.

The chain's CDR3 is CASSYTGPTDTQYF. The CDR3 DNA sequence: TGTGCCAGCAGTTACACCGGGCCCACAGATACGCAGTATTTT. The genes are TRBV6-6 and TRBJ2-3; no firm D call. Germline CDR1 is MNHNY and CDR2 is SVGAGI (reference sequence). Trimming took off 2 bases at V and 2 bases at J, with 8 bases between the two ends. The CDR3 totals 14 residues.

This clonotype showed up many times. The J gene is TRBJ1-6, the V gene TRBV2; D is possibly TRBD1 (5 bases). Per the germline V gene, CDR1 is SNHLY and CDR2 is FYNNEI. The germline V and J ends were trimmed by 10 bases and 11 bases, with 21 bases remaining between them. The CDR3 has 14 residues. Written as DNA, the CDR3 is TGTGCCAAAAGCCTCGACAGTGCCGTGCCACCCCTCCACTTT. Translated: CAKSLDSAVPPLHF.